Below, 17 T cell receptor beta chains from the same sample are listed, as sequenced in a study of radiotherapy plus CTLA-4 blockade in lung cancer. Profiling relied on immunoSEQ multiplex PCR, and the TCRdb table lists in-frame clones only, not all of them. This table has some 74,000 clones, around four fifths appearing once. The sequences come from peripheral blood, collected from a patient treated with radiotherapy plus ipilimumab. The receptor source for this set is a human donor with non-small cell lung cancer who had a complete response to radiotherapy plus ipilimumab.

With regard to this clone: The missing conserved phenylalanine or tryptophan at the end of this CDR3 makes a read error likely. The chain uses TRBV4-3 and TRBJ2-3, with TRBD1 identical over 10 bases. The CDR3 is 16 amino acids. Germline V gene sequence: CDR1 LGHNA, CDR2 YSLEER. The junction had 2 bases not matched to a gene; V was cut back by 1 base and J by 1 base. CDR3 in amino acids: CASSQGTGGGTDTQYS. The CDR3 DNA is TGCGCCAGCAGCCAAGGGACAGGGGGTGGCACAGATACGCAGTATTCT.

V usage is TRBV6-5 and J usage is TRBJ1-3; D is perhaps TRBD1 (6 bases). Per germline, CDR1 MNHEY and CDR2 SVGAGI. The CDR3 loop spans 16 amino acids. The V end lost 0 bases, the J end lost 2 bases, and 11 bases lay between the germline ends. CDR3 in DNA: TGTGCCAGCAGTTACTCACAGGGCCCGACTGGAAACACCATATATTTT. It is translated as CASSYSQGPTGNTIYF.

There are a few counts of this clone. The CDR3, as DNA: TGTGCCAGCAGCTCCGACTTGGGACAGGGCTACGAGCAGTACGTC. Its translation: CASSSDLGQGYEQYV. The rearrangement uses TRBV5-4 and TRBJ2-7; 9 bases agree with TRBD1. After removal of 3 bases from V and 3 bases from J, the junction contained 7 bases not matched to a gene. The CDR3 spans 15 residues. Germline loops: CDR1 SGHNT, CDR2 YYREEE (reference sequence).

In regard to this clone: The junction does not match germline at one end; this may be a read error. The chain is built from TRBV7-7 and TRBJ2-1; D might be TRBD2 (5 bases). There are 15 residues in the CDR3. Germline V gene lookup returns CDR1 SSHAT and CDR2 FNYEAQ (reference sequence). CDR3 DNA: TGTGCTAGCAGCTTAGCTGGGAGCTCCTACAATGAGCAGTTCTTC. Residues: CASSLAGSSYNEQFF. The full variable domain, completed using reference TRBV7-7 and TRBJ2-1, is GAGVSQSPRYKVTKRGQDVTLRCDPISSHATLYWYQQALGQGPEFLTYFNYEAQPDKSGLPSDRFSAERPEGSISTLTIQRTEQRDSAMYRCASSLAGSSYNEQFFGPGTRLTVL.

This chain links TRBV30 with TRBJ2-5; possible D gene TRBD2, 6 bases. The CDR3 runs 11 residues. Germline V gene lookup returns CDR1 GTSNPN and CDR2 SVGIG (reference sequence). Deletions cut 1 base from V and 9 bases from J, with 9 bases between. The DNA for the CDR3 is TGTGCCTGGAGTGGGGGGGAGGCCCAGTACTTC. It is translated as CAWSGGEAQYF.

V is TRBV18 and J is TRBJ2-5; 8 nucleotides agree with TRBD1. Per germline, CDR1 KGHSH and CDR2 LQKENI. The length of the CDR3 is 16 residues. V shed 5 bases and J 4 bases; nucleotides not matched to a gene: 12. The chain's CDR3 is CASSSSPGQEGETQYF. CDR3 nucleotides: TGTGCCAGCTCATCATCACCGGGACAGGAGGGAGAGACCCAGTACTTC.

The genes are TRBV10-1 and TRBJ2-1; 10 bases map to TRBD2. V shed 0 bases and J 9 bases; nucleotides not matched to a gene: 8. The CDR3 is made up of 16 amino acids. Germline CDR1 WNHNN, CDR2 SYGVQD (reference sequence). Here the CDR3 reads CASSESRPSGRIEQFF. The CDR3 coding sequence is TGCGCCAGCAGTGAGTCGAGGCCTAGCGGGAGAATTGAGCAGTTCTTC.

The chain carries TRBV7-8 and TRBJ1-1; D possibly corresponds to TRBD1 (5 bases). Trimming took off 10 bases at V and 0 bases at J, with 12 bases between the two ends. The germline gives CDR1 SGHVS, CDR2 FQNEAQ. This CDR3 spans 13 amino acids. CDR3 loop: CATAGGVNTEAFF. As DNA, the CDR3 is TGTGCCACCGCGGGAGGGGTGAACACTGAAGCTTTCTTT.

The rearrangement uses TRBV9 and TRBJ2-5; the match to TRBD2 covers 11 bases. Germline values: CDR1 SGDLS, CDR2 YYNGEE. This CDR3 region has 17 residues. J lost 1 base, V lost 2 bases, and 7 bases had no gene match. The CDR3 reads CASSVTGTSGPQETQYF. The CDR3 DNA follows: TGTGCCAGCAGCGTCACCGGGACTAGCGGTCCCCAAGAGACCCAGTACTTC.

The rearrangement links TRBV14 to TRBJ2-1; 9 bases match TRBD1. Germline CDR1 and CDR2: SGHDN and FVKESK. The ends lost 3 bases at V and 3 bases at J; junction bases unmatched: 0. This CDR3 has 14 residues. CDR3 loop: CASSQGQGYNEQFF. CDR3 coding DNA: TGTGCCAGCAGCCAGGGACAGGGCTACAATGAGCAGTTCTTC.

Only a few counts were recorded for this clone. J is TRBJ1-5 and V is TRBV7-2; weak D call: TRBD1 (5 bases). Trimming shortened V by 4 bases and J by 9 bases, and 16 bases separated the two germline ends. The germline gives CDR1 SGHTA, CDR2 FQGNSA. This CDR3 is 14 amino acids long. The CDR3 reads CASSSRQSQGPQHF. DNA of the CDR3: TGTGCCAGCAGCTCCCGACAGAGCCAAGGGCCCCAGCATTTT.

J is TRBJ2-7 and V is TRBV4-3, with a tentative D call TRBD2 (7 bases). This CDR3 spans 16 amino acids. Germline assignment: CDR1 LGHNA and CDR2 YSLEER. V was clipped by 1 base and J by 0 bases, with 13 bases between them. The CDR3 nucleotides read TGCGCCAGCAGCCAAGTTGCGGGGGCCGGCTCCTACGAGCAGTACTTC. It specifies CASSQVAGAGSYEQYF.

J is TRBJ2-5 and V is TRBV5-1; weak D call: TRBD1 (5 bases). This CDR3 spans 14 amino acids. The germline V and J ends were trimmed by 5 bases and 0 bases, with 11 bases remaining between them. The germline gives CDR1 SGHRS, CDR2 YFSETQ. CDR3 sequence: CASRSAGYQETQYF. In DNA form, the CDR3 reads TGCGCCAGCAGGTCTGCAGGGTACCAAGAGACCCAGTACTTC.

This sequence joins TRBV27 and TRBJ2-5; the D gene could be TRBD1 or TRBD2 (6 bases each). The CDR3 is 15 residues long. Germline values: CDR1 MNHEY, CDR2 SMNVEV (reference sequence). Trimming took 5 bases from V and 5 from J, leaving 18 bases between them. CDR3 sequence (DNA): TGTGCCAGCAGTCTAATGGGGGGCGTGTTGGAGACCCAGTACTTC. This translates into CASSLMGGVLETQYF.

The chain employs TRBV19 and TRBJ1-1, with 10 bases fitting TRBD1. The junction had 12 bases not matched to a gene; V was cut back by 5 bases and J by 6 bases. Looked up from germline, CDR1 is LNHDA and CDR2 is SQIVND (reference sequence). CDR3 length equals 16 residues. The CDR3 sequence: CASSVVPGTGVPEAFF. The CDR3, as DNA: TGTGCCAGTAGTGTCGTTCCCGGGACAGGGGTACCTGAAGCTTTCTTT.

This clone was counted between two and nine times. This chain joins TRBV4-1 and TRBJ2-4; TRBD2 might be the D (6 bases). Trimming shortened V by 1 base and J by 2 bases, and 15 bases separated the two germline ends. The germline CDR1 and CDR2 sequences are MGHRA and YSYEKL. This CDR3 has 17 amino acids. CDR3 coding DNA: TGCGCCAGCAGCCAAGGAACGCTAGGGAGGACCAAAAACATTCAGTACTTC. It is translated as CASSQGTLGRTKNIQYF.

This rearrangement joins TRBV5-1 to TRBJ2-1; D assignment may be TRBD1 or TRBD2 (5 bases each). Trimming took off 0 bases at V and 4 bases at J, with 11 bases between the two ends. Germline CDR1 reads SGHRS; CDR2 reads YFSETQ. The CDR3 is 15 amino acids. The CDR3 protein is CASSLEGTEYNEQFF. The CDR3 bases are TGCGCCAGCAGCTTGGAAGGGACGGAATACAATGAGCAGTTCTTC.